The rows below give T cell receptor beta chains drawn from one sample of a study of cytomegalovirus exposure and HLA in healthy donors. The repertoire was sequenced with immunoSEQ multiplex PCR; TCRdb's copy has only in-frame clones and lacks some. The sample consists of about 86,000 clones, approximately 81% of them appearing once. Sequencing was performed on PBMCs. These receptors all come from a woman aged 45-60 years in good health and CMV-seropositive. Both conserved end residues are part of each CDR3. D genes are given only for firm matches. Not every row has a clone size; where given, it reads once, few, many or a size class.

TRBJ2-1 | TRBD2 | TRBV5-8 | . | TGTGCCAGCAATAGCGGGAGCTCCTACAATGAGCAGTTCTTC | CASNSGSSYNEQFF
TRBJ2-5 | TRBD2 | TRBV9 | . | TGTGCCAGCAGCGTAGTAGCGGGGGGTGGGACCCAGTACTTC | CASSVVAGGGTQYF
TRBJ1-2 | TRBD1 | TRBV7-8 | . | TGTGCCAGCAGCACACTGGACAGGGGGCTGGATGGCTACACCTTC | CASSTLDRGLDGYTF
TRBJ2-5 | TRBD2 | TRBV2 | once | TGTGCCAGCAGTGAACTCGGCGGGAGGGCCGGAGAGACCCAGTACTTC | CASSELGGRAGETQYF
TRBJ2-5 | . | TRBV5-1 | . | TGCGCCAGCAGCTGGGCCCCGGGGGAGACCCAGTACTTC | CASSWAPGETQYF
TRBJ1-5 | . | TRBV27 | . | TGTGCCAGCGCGAGGGGAGGAATGGGAAGGTTTCAGCCCCAGCATTTT | CASARGGMGRFQPQHF
TRBJ1-4 | . | TRBV7-9 | . | TGTGCCTGGGCCGGCAGAGCGGGTGAAAAACTGTTTTTT | CAWAGRAGEKLFF
TRBJ2-7 | TRBD2 | TRBV7-2 | . | TGTGCCAGCAGCTTAGCTAGCGGGAGTATTCTACAGTACTTC | CASSLASGSILQYF
TRBJ2-1 | TRBD2 | TRBV7-9 | . | TGTGCCAGCAGCCCCCGGACTAGTTCCACTGAGCAGTTCTTC | CASSPRTSSTEQFF
TRBJ2-7 | TRBD2 | TRBV27 | . | TGTGCCAGCAGTTCCTTAGCGGGAGGGCCTCGCGAGCAGTACTTC | CASSSLAGGPREQYF
TRBJ2-1 | TRBD2 | TRBV10-2 | once | TGCGCCAGCACCCCCGGGGAGCGGGAGTTTTACAATGAGCAGTTCTTC | CASTPGEREFYNEQFF
TRBJ1-3 | . | TRBV5-6 | . | TGTGCCAGCAGCCCCGGGACTGTGCCTGGAAACACCATATATTTT | CASSPGTVPGNTIYF
TRBJ2-7 | TRBD1 | TRBV5-4 | . | TGTGCCAGCAGCCCCGGGACAGGGAGTTCCTACGAGCAGTACTTC | CASSPGTGSSYEQYF
TRBJ2-7 | TRBD1 | TRBV27 | . | TGTGCCAGCAGTATAACCCGGACAGGGAACGAGCAGTACTTC | CASSITRTGNEQYF
TRBJ2-4 | . | TRBV4-1 | . | TGCGCCAGCAGCCAAGCTCCCTCGTCAGGCAACATTCAGTACTTC | CASSQAPSSGNIQYF
TRBJ1-1 | TRBD1 | TRBV7-9 | . | TGTGCCAGCAGATTTACAGGGGCTCACACTGAAGCTTTCTTT | CASRFTGAHTEAFF
TRBJ1-3 | . | TRBV6-1 | . | TGTGCCAGCCATGAAGCGGGGGGAGGGAACACCATATATTTT | CASHEAGGGNTIYF
TRBJ2-1 | TRBD2 | TRBV6-6 | . | TGTGCCAGCAGTTCCGGGACTAGCGGGAGAAATGAGCAGTTCTTC | CASSSGTSGRNEQFF
TRBJ1-2 | . | TRBV7-9 | . | TGTGCCAGCAGCTTAGGTGCGTACGCCGGCTACACCTTC | CASSLGAYAGYTF
TRBJ2-1 | . | TRBV5-4 | once | TGTGCCAGCAGCCTGACAGTTTACAATGAGCAGTTCTTC | CASSLTVYNEQFF
TRBJ2-3 | TRBD1 | TRBV19 | . | TGTGCCAGTAGTATGGGTACAGGGGTAGATACGCAGTATTTT | CASSMGTGVDTQYF
TRBJ2-3 | TRBD2 | TRBV5-1 | . | TGCGCCAGCAGCTTGGGGAGACTAGCGGGAGGGAGATCAGATACGCAGTATTTT | CASSLGRLAGGRSDTQYF
TRBJ2-5 | TRBD2 | TRBV2 | . | TGTGCCAGCTCCACCGGGACTAAAGAGACCCAGTACTTC | CASSTGTKETQYF
TRBJ2-1 | TRBD2 | TRBV10-1 | . | TGCGCCAGCAGTGACGGACTAGCTGGTAATGAGCAGTTCTTC | CASSDGLAGNEQFF
TRBJ1-1 | TRBD1 | TRBV5-6 | once | TGTGCCAGCAGCTCCCAAGGGGGCGAGGACACTGAAGCTTTCTTT | CASSSQGGEDTEAFF
TRBJ2-1 | TRBD2 | TRBV28 | . | TGTGCCAGCAGTCGGTTGACTAGCGGGGGGTACAATGAGCAGTTCTTC | CASSRLTSGGYNEQFF
TRBJ2-7 | TRBD1 | TRBV18 | . | TGTGCCAGCTCACCACCGGGTGGCCAGGGGGCCTACGAGCAGTACTTC | CASSPPGGQGAYEQYF
TRBJ2-1 | TRBD2 | TRBV4-2 | . | TGTGCCAGCAGCCAAGAGGCTAGCGGGAGCTCCTACAATGAGCAGTTCTTC | CASSQEASGSSYNEQFF
TRBJ1-5 | . | TRBV28 | . | TGTGCCAGCAGTTTATCCGGACTGAAGGATCAGCCCCAGCATTTT | CASSLSGLKDQPQHF
TRBJ1-1 | TRBD1 | TRBV7-6 | . | TGTGCCAGCAGCCGGGGACAGGGAAACACTGAAGCTTTCTTT | CASSRGQGNTEAFF
TRBJ2-7 | TRBD2 | TRBV11-1 | . | TGTGCCAGCAGCCACCCCCGCGGGAGTTCCTACGAGCAGTACTTC | CASSHPRGSSYEQYF
TRBJ2-3 | TRBD2 | TRBV7-2 | few | TGTGCCAGCAGCTTCACCCCCGGACTAGCGGGACGGGCGGATACGCAGTATTTT | CASSFTPGLAGRADTQYF
TRBJ2-1 | . | TRBV7-6 | . | TGTGCCAGCAGCTTAGCGGGAGTGGGAGAGCAGTTCTTC | CASSLAGVGEQFF
TRBJ2-5 | . | TRBV5-5 | few | TGTGCCAGCAGCCCGCAAAAGGGGTTCCAAGAGACCCAGTACTTC | CASSPQKGFQETQYF
TRBJ1-4 | TRBD1 | TRBV5-4 | few | TGTGCCAGCAGCTTGTGGATGGGACAGGGAAAGGCCCCTCTGTTTTTT | CASSLWMGQGKAPLFF
TRBJ2-7 | . | TRBV30 | . | TGTGCCTGGGGAGGGGTCCCCCTGTACGAGCAGTACTTC | CAWGGVPLYEQYF
TRBJ1-2 | . | TRBV6-1 | . | TGTGCCAGCAGTGATTTAGGGACGCGCAGGGGTTATGGCTACACCTTC | CASSDLGTRRGYGYTF
TRBJ1-4 | TRBD1 | TRBV6-6 | . | TGTGCCAGCAGACCCGGGACAGCTAAGGAAAAACTGTTTTTT | CASRPGTAKEKLFF
TRBJ2-7 | TRBD2 | TRBV2 | once | TGTGCCAGCTTGACGGGGTTAGCGGGGTACGAGCAGTACTTC | CASLTGLAGYEQYF
TRBJ2-7 | TRBD1 | TRBV7-9 | . | TGTGCCAGCAGCTTACCGGTGTGGCGGGACAGGGGGGAGGACGAGCAGTACTTC | CASSLPVWRDRGEDEQYF
TRBJ2-1 | TRBD2 | TRBV13 | . | TGTGCCAGCAGCAGAGGACTAGCGGGAGTAATGAATGAGCAGTTCTTC | CASSRGLAGVMNEQFF
TRBJ2-7 | TRBD1 | TRBV13 | . | TGTGCCAGCAGCTTGCGGTCGACAGGGGACTACGAGCAGTACTTC | CASSLRSTGDYEQYF
TRBJ1-3 | . | TRBV15 | once | TGTGCCACCAGCAGAGCACAGTCTTCTGGAAACACCATATATTTT | CATSRAQSSGNTIYF
TRBJ1-1 | . | TRBV9 | . | TGTGCCAGCAGCGTAGGAGGGCTCACTGAAGCTTTCTTT | CASSVGGLTEAFF
TRBJ2-7 | . | TRBV2 | . | TGTGCCAGCAGTGACTGGCCAGATCCCTACGAGCAGTACTTC | CASSDWPDPYEQYF
TRBJ2-1 | . | TRBV6-6 | . | TGTGCCAGCAGTTATGGACAGCCGAACAATGAGCAGTTCTTC | CASSYGQPNNEQFF
TRBJ1-1 | . | TRBV10-3 | few | TGTGCCGTGACTCAAGAGGAGTACACTGAAGCTTTCTTT | CAVTQEEYTEAFF
TRBJ1-1 | . | TRBV9 | once | TGTGCCAGCAGCGGGGGGGAGGGCTGGGGCACTGAAGCTTTCTTT | CASSGGEGWGTEAFF
TRBJ2-1 | TRBD2 | TRBV6-5 | . | TGTGCCACCAACAAACTAGCGGGAGTTCTCAATGAGCAGTTCTTC | CATNKLAGVLNEQFF
TRBJ2-7 | TRBD2 | TRBV5-5 | . | TGTGCCAGCAGCCTCCTAGCGGGAGCCAACGAGCAGTACTTC | CASSLLAGANEQYF
TRBJ2-1 | . | TRBV30 | once | TGTGCCTGGGCAGGGGAGAATGAGCAGTTCTTC | CAWAGENEQFF
TRBJ2-3 | TRBD1 | TRBV6-4 | . | TGTGCCAGCAGTGGACAGGGGGCTAGCGGGAGCACAGATACGCAGTATTTT | CASSGQGASGSTDTQYF
TRBJ2-6 | . | TRBV21-1 | once | TGTGCCAGCCTCCGGGACAGGGACCTATCGCCGATCTCTGGGGCCAACGTCCTGACTTTC | CASLRDRDLSPISGANVLTF
TRBJ2-1 | TRBD2 | TRBV28 | . | TGTGCCAGCAAGATGGGGTCGGGACTAGCTTACTACAATGAGCAGTTCTTC | CASKMGSGLAYYNEQFF
TRBJ2-1 | . | TRBV5-6 | few | TGTGCCAGCAGCTTGACAGGGCTGCCTAATGAGCAGTTCTTC | CASSLTGLPNEQFF
TRBJ1-5 | . | TRBV27 | . | TGTGCCAGCAGTTTATCGGGCGGGGGAGTGATCCATCAGCCCCAGCATTTT | CASSLSGGGVIHQPQHF
TRBJ1-4 | TRBD1 | TRBV19 | . | TGTGCCAGTAGTAAAAAACAGGGGACCAAGAAACTGTTTTTT | CASSKKQGTKKLFF
TRBJ1-1 | . | TRBV5-6 | . | TGTGCCAGCAGCCAGATTTTTAATGAAGCTTTCTTT | CASSQIFNEAFF